This TCR beta chain is drawn from a study of identical twins. Notes on the study in general: Beta out-of-frame twin sharing showed a weaker excess.

TCRdb reprocessed the 5' RACE reads with MiXCR, giving one entry per CDR3 protein. This sample has approximately 600,000 distinct CDR3 sequences; more than 9% occur once, and the top ten carry roughly 3%. The donor group consisted entirely of healthy Caucasians. In this sample, this clonotype turned up a few times. Antigen specificity is unknown. These sequences were also reported in another study, on yellow fever vaccine responses in identical twins. That source reports: Reportedly, twins' vaccine T cell responses looked partly convergent and partly personalized.

The TCR comes from a woman younger than 30 in good health. Sequences were obtained from PBMCs.

The CDR3 region has the DNA TGCGCCAGCAGCCAAATCACCGCAGCGGAAGAGACCCAGTACTTC. It yields the protein CASSQITAAEETQYF. This chain joins TRBV4-1 and TRBJ2-5; weak D call: TRBD2 (5 bases). Germline CDR1 reads MGHRA; CDR2 reads YSYEKL. The CDR3 is 15 residues long. Trimming took off 2 bases at V and 3 bases at J, with 13 bases between the two ends.